Here is one TCR beta chain with its context. This study enrolled people aged about 18 to 100 from around 26 US geographic areas. The source of the sample is a study of blood T cell repertoires in COVID-19. CDR1 is SGHRS and CDR2 is YFSETQ in the germline V gene. CDR3 length: 15 amino acids. Trimming pared 3 bases from V and 3 bases from J, leaving 13 bases between. Source study methods: Reference gene primer amplification in the assay estimated nucleated cell counts. Profiling relied on immunoSEQ multiplex PCR, and the TCRdb table lists in-frame clones only, not all of them. V and J calls and clone size are given by that table; D and trimming were obtained from the DNA. Altogether 250,000 to 350,000 clones are present, more than 80% being singletons, with the ten largest covering 1% to 1.3%.

The chain has TRBV5-1 and TRBJ2-1; D gene unclear. This sequence originates from a woman aged 25 to 45 who had recovered from COVID-19. Sequencing was performed on PBMCs or T cells enriched from blood (not recorded which). The DNA for the CDR3 is TGCGCCAGCAGCTCAGCGTCCTACATCTACAATGAGCAGTTCTTC. Translating it yields CASSSASYIYNEQFF.